This TCR beta chain was obtained from a study of response to subunit inactivated influenza vaccine. Findings and limits, study-wide: It was the authors' suggestion that each seasonal influenza vaccination recruits few new T cells.

To note about this clonotype: Its specificity is unknown.

Trimming pared 6 bases from V and 4 bases from J, leaving 18 bases between. CDR3 length equals 15 residues. Looked up from germline, CDR1 is MNHEY and CDR2 is SMNVEV (reference sequence). In TCRdb, the RT-PCR reads were re-called with MiXCR into one record per CDR3 protein. Of about 830,000 distinct CDR3 sequences listed, about a fifth were seen once; the top ten hold roughly 10%. Here the sequenced sample was PBMCs from blood, taken about 5 days after vaccination. The V and J genes are TRBV27 and TRBJ2-5; D may be TRBD2 (5 bases). This clonotype originated in a man between 45 and 60 years old who received an inactivated influenza vaccine. This chain's CDR3 is CASRPSSKLGETQYF. In nucleotides, the CDR3 is TGTGCCAGCAGACCCTCTAGCAAACTGGGAGAGACCCAGTACTTC.